This entry lists 21 T cell receptor beta chains sequenced from one sample in a study of control samples from healthy donors and cancer patients (dated by TCRdb to between 2020 and 2021). Receptors were amplified or captured by the immunoSEQ multiplex PCR assay. This immuneACCESS table, as held by TCRdb, lists in-frame sequences with V and J called but not all clones. Of the missing ones, under half trace to an unresolved V gene in checked studies; the others have no known cause. The sample table shows 60,000 to 80,000 clones, and roughly 87% are seen once. 3% to 4% of the sample comes from the top ten. Material for sequencing was blood. These receptors originate from a woman aged 50 to 60 in good health.

The V call is TRBV4-2, the J call TRBJ2-1, with TRBD2 matching over 12 bases. V shed 0 bases and J 7 bases; nucleotides not matched to a gene: 4. This CDR3 contains 16 residues. Germline-derived CDR1 and CDR2 are LGHNA and YNFKEQ. DNA for the CDR3: TGTGCCAGCAGCCAAGATCTAGCGGGAGGGAGGAATGAGCAGTTCTTC. It specifies CASSQDLAGGRNEQFF.

The rearrangement links TRBV10-2 to TRBJ2-5, with a weak D call TRBD1 (5 bases). The J call is doubtful: the DNA matches TRBJ2-7 better. CDR3 length: 15 residues. Germline V gene sequence: CDR1 WSHSY, CDR2 SAAADI. The chain's CDR3 is CASRHRPLTSYEQYF. As DNA, the CDR3 is TGCGCCAGTCGACACAGGCCCCTGACTTCCTACGAGCAGTACTTC.

The chain employs TRBV28 and TRBJ1-5; D is perhaps TRBD1 (6 bases). Germline V lookup: CDR1 MDHEN, CDR2 SYDVKM. With 4 bases removed from V and 7 bases from J, the gap between germline ends came to 17 bases. This CDR3 contains 15 residues. In DNA form, the CDR3 reads TGTGCCAGCAGTTCCCTGTCCAGGGGTGGCCAGCCCCAGCATTTT. Translation gives CASSSLSRGGQPQHF.

The rearrangement uses TRBV7-6 and TRBJ2-5; D might be TRBD1 (6 bases). The V gene lost 6 bases and the J gene lost 1 base, with 9 bases spanning the gap. Germline V CDR1 and CDR2: SGHVS, FNYEAQ. This CDR3 has 13 amino acids. CDR3 sequence reads: CASSPGAQETQYF. The CDR3 DNA sequence: TGTGCCAGCAGTCCAGGGGCCCAAGAGACCCAGTACTTC.

The chain carries TRBV28 and TRBJ1-1, with a tentative D call TRBD1 (5 bases). Germline CDR1 MDHEN, CDR2 SYDVKM. The CDR3 loop spans 13 amino acids. The V gene lost 6 bases and the J gene lost 11 bases, with 19 bases spanning the gap. CDR3 nucleotides: TGTGCCAGCAGAACTGGCGGGGGGACGGGGGCTTTCTTT. It yields the protein CASRTGGGTGAFF. The entire variable domain, with the rest obtained from reference TRBV28 and TRBJ1-1, is as follows: DVKVTQSSRYLVKRTGEKVFLECVQDMDHENMFWYRQDPGLGLRLIYFSYDVKMKEKGDIPEGYSVSREKKERFSLILESASTNQTSMYLCASRTGGGTGAFFGQGTRLTVV.

This rearrangement joins TRBV28 to TRBJ1-5; 10 bases agree with TRBD1. The CDR3 totals 15 residues. Germline V gene sequence: CDR1 MDHEN, CDR2 SYDVKM. V shed 0 bases and J 4 bases; nucleotides not matched to a gene: 0. The CDR3 spells CASSLWGQGNQPQHF. CDR3 nucleotides: TGTGCCAGCAGTTTATGGGGACAGGGGAATCAGCCCCAGCATTTT.

CDR3 amino acids: CASSQRTFQSNTDTQYF. The CDR3, as DNA: TGTGCCAGCAGCCAAAGGACATTTCAATCCAACACAGATACGCAGTATTTT. The chain carries TRBV14 and TRBJ2-3, with D possibly TRBD1 on 5 matching bases. There are 17 residues in the CDR3. CDR1 SGHDN and CDR2 FVKESK come from the germline V gene. Trimming stripped 2 bases from V and 2 bases from J, with 17 bases between.

The V call is TRBV2, the J call TRBJ2-7, with 13 bases fitting TRBD2. The germline V gene encodes CDR1 SNHLY and CDR2 FYNNEI. V shed 5 bases and J 5 bases; nucleotides not matched to a gene: 3. This CDR3 is 14 amino acids long. The chain's CDR3 is CASSRLAGGHEQYF. The CDR3 DNA follows: TGTGCCAGCAGTCGACTAGCGGGAGGCCACGAGCAGTACTTC.

V gene TRBV27 combines with J gene TRBJ2-2; the D gene is possibly TRBD1 (6 bases). Germline CDR1 is MNHEY and CDR2 is SMNVEV (reference sequence). CDR3 length: 16 residues. The V end was cut by 7 bases, the J end by 2 bases, with 17 bases between. In DNA, the CDR3 is TGTGCCAGCAAGGGGTGGTTGGACAGTAACACCGGGGAGCTGTTTTTT. Protein: CASKGWLDSNTGELFF.

The genes are TRBV11-1 and TRBJ2-1; tentative D call: TRBD2 (5 bases). CDR3 length: 15 amino acids. Looked up from germline, CDR1 is SGHAT and CDR2 is FQDESV (reference sequence). V was shortened by 5 bases and J by 7 bases, with 18 bases between the two germline ends. The DNA for the CDR3 is TGTGCCAGCAGCCCCCGGGAACCGGGCCAAAATGAGCAGTTCTTC. Translating gives CASSPREPGQNEQFF.

The J gene is TRBJ2-3, the V gene TRBV5-1, with TRBD1 identical over 9 bases. Germline CDR1 reads SGHRS; CDR2 reads YFSETQ. This CDR3 region has 14 residues. Trimming at V came to 4 bases and at J to 4 bases, leaving 4 bases not matched to a gene. The CDR3 nucleotides read TGCGCCAGCAGCATAAGACAGGGGGCAGATACGCAGTATTTT. It is translated as CASSIRQGADTQYF.

This chain joins TRBV19 and TRBJ1-4, with D uncertain. V gave up 3 bases and J gave up 5 bases, with 13 bases separating them. The germline V gene has CDR1 LNHDA and CDR2 SQIVND (reference sequence). The CDR3 covers 15 residues. The CDR3 DNA reads as TGTGCCAGTAGTATCAGACCGCTGAGGAATGAAAAACTGTTTTTT. Protein sequence: CASSIRPLRNEKLFF.

J is TRBJ1-1 and V is TRBV18; D is perhaps TRBD1 (5 bases). This CDR3 has 16 amino acids. The germline gives CDR1 KGHSH, CDR2 LQKENI. Trimming cost V 4 bases and J 6 bases, with 21 bases left between them. The CDR3 DNA is TGTGCCAGCTCACTCCGACTAGGGGTTAAGGCCCCTGAAGCTTTCTTT. Residues: CASSLRLGVKAPEAFF.

V gene TRBV27 combines with J gene TRBJ2-4, with D unresolved. V was clipped by 3 bases and J by 0 bases, with 6 bases between them. Germline CDR1 and CDR2: MNHEY and SMNVEV (reference sequence). The CDR3 covers 14 residues. CDR3 residues: CASSFNLAKNIQYF. In DNA, the CDR3 is TGTGCCAGCAGTTTTAATCTAGCCAAAAACATTCAGTACTTC.

This clone was counted a few times. This rearrangement joins TRBV5-8 to TRBJ1-1, with no clear D. The V gene's germline CDR1 is SGHTS and CDR2 YDEGEE. The CDR3 length is 13 residues. Trimming shortened V by 1 base and J by 4 bases, and 8 bases separated the two germline ends. CDR3 coding DNA: TGTGCCAGCAGCTTGCGGGTCAGCACTGAAGCTTTCTTT. Translation: CASSLRVSTEAFF.

The V call is TRBV5-6, the J call TRBJ1-4; D call uncertain. Germline loops: CDR1 SGHDT, CDR2 YYEEEE. This CDR3 region has 14 residues. V lost 1 base and J 8 bases, leaving 12 bases between the germline ends. Here the CDR3 reads CASSLYAGGEKLFF. Here the CDR3 DNA reads TGTGCCAGCAGCTTGTACGCGGGAGGGGAAAAACTGTTTTTT.

The chain has TRBV21-1 and TRBJ1-2; the D call of TRBD1 is as the table states it, not checked on the DNA. TRBV21-1 is a documented pseudogene. The CDR3 spans 16 residues. The CDR3 DNA reads TGTGCCAGCAGCAAAGAGGGGGACAGGGTTACCTATGGCTACACCTTC. Its protein product is CASSKEGDRVTYGYTF.

This chain joins TRBV6-5 and TRBJ1-2, with D perhaps matching TRBD1 (5 bases). V lost 7 bases and J 4 bases, leaving 16 bases between the germline ends. Germline V lookup: CDR1 MNHEY, CDR2 SVGAGI. This CDR3 has 14 residues. CDR3 nucleotides: TGTGCCAGCACCTACGGTGGGGGTGTCTATGGCTACACCTTC. Translation: CASTYGGGVYGYTF.

This clone was seen a single time. This chain joins TRBV7-6 and TRBJ2-1; D gene uncertain. The CDR3 is made up of 13 amino acids. Germline V CDR1 and CDR2: SGHVS, FNYEAQ. V was pared by 5 bases and J by 7 bases, with 12 bases between. The CDR3 region has the DNA TGTGCCAGCAGCCTTCCGACTCTTAATGAGCAGTTCTTC. Its translation: CASSLPTLNEQFF.

The chain carries TRBV5-1 and TRBJ2-3; possibly TRBD1 for D (8 bases). The CDR3 consists of 13 residues. The germline gives CDR1 SGHRS, CDR2 YFSETQ. V was shortened by 5 bases and J by 13 bases, with 20 bases between the two germline ends. The CDR3 reads CASRDREGNREYF. The CDR3 DNA is TGCGCCAGCAGGGACAGGGAGGGAAACCGGGAGTATTTT.

The chain links TRBV28 to TRBJ2-2, with D uncertain. V was clipped by 2 bases and J by 9 bases, with 16 bases between them. Looked up from germline, CDR1 is MDHEN and CDR2 is SYDVKM. CDR3 length equals 15 residues. The CDR3 is CASSLVSTHGRELFF. In DNA, the CDR3 is TGTGCCAGCAGTTTAGTGTCCACACATGGCCGGGAGCTGTTTTTT.